These 18 T cell receptor beta chains originate from one sample sequenced in a study of T-cell memory formation after mild COVID-19. A single record per CDR3 protein comes from TCRdb applying MiXCR to the 5' RACE reads. The sample yields fewer than 450,000 distinct CDR3 sequences, about 24% seen once. Sequencing was performed on PBMCs or a T cell subset sorted from them (not recorded which). The receptors here all came from an adult woman who had mild COVID-19 (a few samples of this study predate the infection). Cell type and time point are not known.

V and J are TRBV6-1 and TRBJ2-1; 10 bases fit TRBD2. The junction had 7 bases not matched to a gene; V was cut back by 6 bases and J by 8 bases. The CDR3 loop spans 14 amino acids. Germline assignment: CDR1 MNHNS and CDR2 SASEGT. As DNA, the CDR3 is TGTGCCAGCAGCATAGCGGGAGGTGGAGATGAGCAGTTCTTC. It encodes CASSIAGGGDEQFF.

In this sample, this clonotype turned up a few times. This chain connects TRBV13 to TRBJ2-3, with 7 bases identical to TRBD2. With V trimmed by 1 base and J by 11 bases, 18 bases remained unmatched. The germline V gene encodes CDR1 PRHDT and CDR2 FYEKMQ (reference sequence). The CDR3 covers 17 residues. As DNA, the CDR3 is TGTGCCAGCAGCTTAGCCCGGACTAGAATCAGGAAGCAGATGCAGTATTTT. It specifies CASSLARTRIRKQMQYF.

Only a few counts were recorded for this clonotype. The chain carries TRBV29-1 and TRBJ2-1, with 11 positions matching TRBD2. The germline CDR1 and CDR2 sequences are SQVTM and ANQGSEA. The CDR3 is 16 residues long. With 3 bases clipped from V and 2 bases from J, the junction kept 6 bases outside the gene matches. The CDR3 bases are TGCAGCGTTGATAGCGGGAGGGCCCGGCCCTACAATGAGCAGTTCTTC. It encodes CSVDSGRARPYNEQFF.

This chain connects TRBV7-9 to TRBJ2-1; perhaps TRBD2 as D (5 bases). CDR1 and CDR2 (germline): SEHNR, FQNEAQ (reference sequence). The CDR3 extends over 16 amino acids. The V end lost 1 base, the J end lost 1 base, and 11 bases lay between the germline ends. The CDR3 DNA reads as TGTGCCAGCAGCTTAGGGGCGGGCCTGTCCTACAATGAGCAGTTCTTC. Its translation is CASSLGAGLSYNEQFF.

The table lists this clonotype with a few counts. The gene calls are TRBV19 and TRBJ2-2; 9 nucleotides agree with TRBD2. The junction had 15 bases not matched to a gene; V was cut back by 4 bases and J by 3 bases. CDR1 and CDR2 (germline): LNHDA, SQIVND (reference sequence). The CDR3 spans 19 residues. CDR3 in DNA: TGTGCCAGTAGTAAGGCTCTCGGGAGCGGGGGGCACCACACCGGGGAGCTGTTTTTT. Residues: CASSKALGSGGHHTGELFF.

This chain connects TRBV12-3 or TRBV12-4 to TRBJ2-1, with D perhaps matching TRBD1 or TRBD2 (5 bases each). Between the trimmed V and J ends, which lost 3 bases and 11 bases, there was a span of 11 bases. The CDR3 has 12 amino acids. The CDR3 DNA reads TGTGCCAGCAGTTTTGGGGGAGTTAAGCAGTTCTTC. Amino acids: CASSFGGVKQFF.

This clonotype was seen only a few times. This rearrangement joins TRBV4-2 to TRBJ2-7; 8 bases are shared with TRBD1. The CDR3 is 12 amino acids. Germline V gene sequence: CDR1 LGHNA, CDR2 YNFKEQ. J gave up 2 bases and V 11 bases, and 5 bases lay outside the gene matches. The CDR3 DNA reads as TGTGCCGTTCGGACAGGGCCCTACGAGCAGTACTTC. Its protein is CAVRTGPYEQYF.

The rearrangement links TRBV4-2 to TRBJ2-3, with TRBD2 matching 10 bases. V gave up 0 bases and J gave up 1 base; unmatched junction bases: 1. This CDR3 has 16 residues. Per germline, CDR1 LGHNA and CDR2 YNFKEQ. The DNA of the CDR3 is TGTGCCAGCAGCCAAGAAAGCGGGGGGGGCACAGATACGCAGTATTTT. Translating gives CASSQESGGGTDTQYF.

The chain couples TRBV4-2 to TRBJ2-1, with 12 bases fitting TRBD2. Trimming cost V 2 bases and J 3 bases; bases outside gene matches: 8. Germline V gene data show CDR1 as LGHNA and CDR2 as YNFKEQ. This CDR3 has 18 amino acids. The CDR3 DNA reads as TGTGCCAGCAGCCAAAGTGCACTAGCGGGGGGCTTCTACAATGAGCAGTTCTTC. Amino acids: CASSQSALAGGFYNEQFF.

This clonotype has only a few counts. The chain joins TRBV7-3 to TRBJ2-1; D remains ambiguous. Trimming left V 1 base short and J 7 bases short, with 14 bases between. Germline loops: CDR1 SGHTA, CDR2 FQGTGA. The CDR3 is made up of 15 amino acids. The CDR3 DNA follows: TGTGCCAGCAGCTTAATGCTTGGTCACAGAAATGAGCAGTTCTTC. Its translation is CASSLMLGHRNEQFF. Filled out from reference TRBV7-3 and TRBJ2-1, the complete variable domain reads GAGVSQTPSNKVTEKGKYVELRCDPISGHTALYWYRQSLGQGPEFLIYFQGTGAADDSGLPNDRFFAVRPEGSVSTLKIQRTERGDSAVYLCASSLMLGHRNEQFFGPGTRLTVL.

This chain joins TRBV29-1 and TRBJ2-1; D is perhaps TRBD2 (6 bases). The CDR3 runs to 11 residues. Per the germline V gene, CDR1 is SQVTM and CDR2 is ANQGSEA. Trimming cost V 4 bases and J 5 bases, with 6 bases left between them. This chain's CDR3 is CSVGGDNEQFF. The CDR3 nucleotides are TGCAGCGTTGGGGGGGACAATGAGCAGTTCTTC.

The chain recombines TRBV12-3 or TRBV12-4 with TRBJ1-2; 7 bases fit TRBD1. V was pared by 5 bases and J by 7 bases, with 7 bases of the junction left unmatched. The CDR3 runs to 13 residues. CDR3 sequence reads: CASSKGQYLGYTF. CDR3 bases: TGTGCCAGCAGTAAGGGACAGTACCTTGGCTACACCTTC.

V is TRBV4-3 and J is TRBJ2-3, with D perhaps matching TRBD2 (7 bases). Deletions cut 6 bases from V and 8 bases from J, with 12 bases between. The CDR3 spans 12 residues. Germline CDR1 LGHNA, CDR2 YSLEER. The CDR3 protein is CASSPRGGTQYF. The CDR3 DNA reads as TGCGCCAGCAGTCCTAGGGGGGGTACGCAGTATTTT.

This rearrangement joins TRBV6-1 to TRBJ2-7, with a possible D match to TRBD1 (5 bases). The germline CDR1 and CDR2 sequences are MNHNS and SASEGT. CDR3 length equals 13 residues. Trimming took off 7 bases at V and 4 bases at J, with 14 bases between the two ends. CDR3 sequence (DNA): TGTGCCAGCAAGGACATTCTGACTTACGAGCAGTACTTC. Residues: CASKDILTYEQYF.

The chain has TRBV7-6 and TRBJ1-2, with D uncertain. From germline, CDR1 is SGHVS and CDR2 FNYEAQ. Deletions cut 5 bases from V and 5 bases from J, with 21 bases between. The CDR3 runs to 16 residues. CDR3 DNA sequence: TGTGCCAGCAGCCCAGAGGCGGCTGGCAACATATATGGCTACACCTTC. Translation: CASSPEAAGNIYGYTF.

This clonotype has a handful of counts. This chain links TRBV20-1 with TRBJ2-3; 12 bases are a match to TRBD1. Germline trimming cut 0 bases from V and 5 bases from J; bases unmatched to any gene: 9. This CDR3 has 17 amino acids. Germline values: CDR1 DFQATT, CDR2 SNEGSKA (reference sequence). DNA for the CDR3: TGCAGTGCTAGAGATGCGGGGGGACAGGGGGCGAAAGATACGCAGTATTTT. Translated: CSARDAGGQGAKDTQYF.

This rearrangement joins TRBV5-1 to TRBJ2-7; D is unclear. This CDR3 is 14 amino acids long. Germline CDR1 and CDR2: SGHRS and YFSETQ. V lost 1 base and J 3 bases, leaving 11 bases between the germline ends. In DNA, the CDR3 is TGCGCCAGCAGCTTGACTGTAGGGAACTACGAGCAGTACTTC. Protein product: CASSLTVGNYEQYF.

This clonotype was counted only a few times. This chain connects TRBV20-1 to TRBJ2-7; TRBD1 agrees at 8 bases. From germline, CDR1 is DFQATT and CDR2 SNEGSKA (reference sequence). CDR3 size: 15 residues. Trimming cost V 3 bases and J 0 bases; bases outside gene matches: 7. CDR3 DNA: TGCAGTGCTAGGAATAGGGACAGGAGCTCCTACGAGCAGTACTTC. This codes for CSARNRDRSSYEQYF.